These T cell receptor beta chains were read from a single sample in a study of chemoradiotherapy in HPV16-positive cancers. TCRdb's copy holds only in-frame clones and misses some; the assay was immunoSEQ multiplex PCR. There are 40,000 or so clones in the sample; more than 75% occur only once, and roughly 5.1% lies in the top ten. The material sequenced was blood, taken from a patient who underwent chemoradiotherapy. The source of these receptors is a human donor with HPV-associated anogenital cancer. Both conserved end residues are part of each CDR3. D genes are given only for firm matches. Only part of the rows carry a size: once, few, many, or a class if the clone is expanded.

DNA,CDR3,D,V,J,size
TGTGCCAGCAGCTGGGGGGGGACTAGCACAGATACGCAGTATTTT,CASSWGGTSTDTQYF,TRBD2,TRBV5-5,TRBJ2-3,.
TGTGCCAACGATGCTACGCTAGATCAGCCCCAGCATTTT,CANDATLDQPQHF,.,TRBV6-5,TRBJ1-5,once
TGTGCCAGCAGCTTGGCGTCTTACGGGGCCAATGAGCAGTTCTTC,CASSLASYGANEQFF,.,TRBV5-6,TRBJ2-1,.
TGTGCCAGCAGCTCCATGCAACTCAGGGGGCCCACTGAAGCTTTCTTT,CASSSMQLRGPTEAFF,TRBD1,TRBV7-2,TRBJ1-1,.
TGTGCCAGCAGCCTAGAACAGGGTGAAGAGCAGTACTTC,CASSLEQGEEQYF,.,TRBV5-6,TRBJ2-7,.
TGTGCCAGCTCACTTACCGGGACAGACCTCTACGAGCAGTACTTC,CASSLTGTDLYEQYF,TRBD1,TRBV18,TRBJ2-7,.
TGCAGCGTTGAACTAGGACACGGGGCCACTGAAGCTTTCTTT,CSVELGHGATEAFF,.,TRBV29-1,TRBJ1-1,.
TGCAGCGGCCTTGACGGAAACACTGAAGCTTTCTTT,CSGLDGNTEAFF,.,TRBV29-1,TRBJ1-1,.
TGTGCCAGCTCACGGGGACAGAACCCAGATACGCAGTATTTT,CASSRGQNPDTQYF,TRBD1,TRBV18,TRBJ2-3,.
TGCGCCAGCAGCTTGGGAGGATTGAACACTGAAGCTTTCTTT,CASSLGGLNTEAFF,.,TRBV5-1,TRBJ1-1,.
TGTGCCAGCTCACCCCTGAGTGGGCGCAACACTGAAGCTTTCTTT,CASSPLSGRNTEAFF,.,TRBV18,TRBJ1-1,once
TGTGCCAGCAGTATTGGACAGGGTCGTAGTGGCTACACCTTC,CASSIGQGRSGYTF,TRBD1,TRBV6-6,TRBJ1-2,few
TGTGCCAGCAGCTTCTCCCCGCGGCGGGGTAGCTACAATGAGCAGTTCTTC,CASSFSPRRGSYNEQFF,.,TRBV7-2,TRBJ2-1,once
TGTGCCAGCAGCCAATTTATGTTGGGCTACAATGAGCAGTTCTTC,CASSQFMLGYNEQFF,.,TRBV14,TRBJ2-1,.
TGTGCCAGCAGCTTAGGCCGACAGGGTGATGGCTATGGCTACACCTTC,CASSLGRQGDGYGYTF,TRBD1,TRBV11-2,TRBJ1-2,few
TGTGCCGGACGATCGGGGGGCATATATAATTCACCCCTCCACTTT,CAGRSGGIYNSPLHF,.,TRBV30,TRBJ1-6,once
TGTGCCAGCAGCGTAGGCAATTCACCCCTCCACTTT,CASSVGNSPLHF,.,TRBV9,TRBJ1-6,.